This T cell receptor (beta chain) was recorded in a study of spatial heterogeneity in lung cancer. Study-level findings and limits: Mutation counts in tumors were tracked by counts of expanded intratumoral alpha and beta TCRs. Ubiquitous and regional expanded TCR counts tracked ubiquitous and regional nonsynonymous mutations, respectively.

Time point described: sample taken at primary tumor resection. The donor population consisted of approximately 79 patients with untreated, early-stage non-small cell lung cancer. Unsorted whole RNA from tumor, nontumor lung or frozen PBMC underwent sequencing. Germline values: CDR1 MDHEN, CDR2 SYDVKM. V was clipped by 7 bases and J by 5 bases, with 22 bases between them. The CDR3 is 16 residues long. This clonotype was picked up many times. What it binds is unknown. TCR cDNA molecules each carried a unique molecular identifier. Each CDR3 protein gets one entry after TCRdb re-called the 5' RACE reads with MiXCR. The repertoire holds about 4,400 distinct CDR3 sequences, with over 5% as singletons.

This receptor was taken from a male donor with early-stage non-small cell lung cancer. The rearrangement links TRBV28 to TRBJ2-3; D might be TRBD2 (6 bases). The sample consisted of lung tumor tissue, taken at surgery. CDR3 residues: CASIRGFMRDVDTQYF. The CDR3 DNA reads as TGTGCCAGCATCCGAGGGTTTATGCGGGACGTAGATACGCAGTATTTT.